This entry is about one TCR beta chain. The antigen remains unidentified. TCRdb re-called the 5' RACE reads and catalogs CDR3 proteins one per entry, DNA excluded. The sample includes 300,000 to 500,000 distinct CDR3 sequences. This record belongs to a study of T cells expressing NK-cell markers. Whole-study findings and limits: Questions lingered over whether expanded NKG2C+ T cell clones were HCMV-specific. These clonotypes, the leaders elsewhere, also led the CD3+CD56-NKG2C+ fraction in a few donors.

The CDR3 loop spans 12 amino acids. The germline V gene has CDR1 SNHLY and CDR2 FYNNEI. The sequenced material came from blood T cells: a sorted CD56 or NKG2C T cell subset, CD4+ or CD8+ T cells, or bulk PBMC T cells (not recorded which). The chain employs TRBV2 and TRBJ2-7; TCRdb reports TRBD2, a call that lacks DNA to check it against. The sequence was obtained from a woman in her forties or fifties in good health. This CDR3 reads CASGLADYEQYF.